One sample yielded the 3 T cell receptor beta chains listed below, sequenced in a study of STAT3 mutations in large granular lymphocyte leukemia. Study conclusions and caveats: Every T-cell large granular lymphocyte leukemia patient had at least one immunodominant TCR beta clonotype.

TCRdb keeps only in-frame clones here, not all; method: immunoSEQ multiplex PCR. This sample has roughly 40,000 clones, with about 81% found just once. The antigens of these receptors remain unknown. Sequenced sample: PBMCs. All receptors derive from a human donor with T large granular lymphocyte leukemia. Some clones in this sample may be carry-over from other donors' samples.

CDR3 sequence: CATVAFLSSDTQYF. In DNA form, the CDR3 reads TGTGCCACCGTAGCGTTTCTGTCATCAGATACGCAGTATTTT. The chain combines TRBV10-3 with TRBJ2-3; D is perhaps TRBD2 (5 bases). V lost 10 bases and J 4 bases, leaving 18 bases between the germline ends. CDR3 length: 14 amino acids. Germline V gene lookup returns CDR1 ENHRY and CDR2 SYGVKD.

This clone was recorded once. The chain joins TRBV5-1 to TRBJ2-2, with D maybe TRBD1 (6 bases). Trimming left V 7 bases short and J 5 bases short, with 21 bases between. The CDR3 sequence is 16 residues long. Per the germline V gene, CDR1 is SGHRS and CDR2 is YFSETQ. The CDR3 nucleotides read TGCGCCAGCGCCCCGTTCGGGCAGGGGTCGACCGGGGAGCTGTTTTTT. Residues: CASAPFGQGSTGELFF. Based on the CDR3 plus reference TRBV5-1 and TRBJ2-2, the full variable domain is KAGVTQTPRYLIKTRGQQVTLSCSPISGHRSVSWYQQTPGQGLQFLFEYFSETQRNKGNFPGRFSGRQFSNSRSEMNVSTLELGDSALYLCASAPFGQGSTGELFFGEGSRLTVL.

The chain links TRBV28 to TRBJ1-2; 7 nucleotides agree with TRBD1. Trimming cost V 5 bases and J 4 bases; bases outside gene matches: 4. This CDR3 contains 13 residues. Germline-derived CDR1 and CDR2 are MDHEN and SYDVKM. In nucleotides, the CDR3 is TGTGCCAGCAGTGGACAGGCCGGCTATGGCTACACCTTC. Amino acid sequence: CASSGQAGYGYTF.